The 23 T cell receptor beta chains reported below all come from one sample, sequenced in a study of vaccination effects on CD4 cells after COVID-19. After expansion with viral peptide pools in the ViraFEST assay, antigen-specific CD4+ T cells were sequenced. After around 10 days in culture, the CD4+ T cells were isolated. Participants got two doses of BNT162b2 or mRNA-1273 vaccine. The antigens for these receptors are not known. The data were produced by immunoSEQ multiplex PCR, yet TCRdb's version contains in-frame clones alone and is incomplete. The table lists about 27,000 clones, roughly 85% of them singletons. This specimen consisted of CD4+ T cells from PBMCs cultured with HCoV-NL63 spike peptides, obtained after COVID-19 vaccination. Source of these receptors: a human donor who received a COVID-19 vaccine. Some clones in this sample may be carry-over from other donors' samples.

This clone was detected only a few times. The chain couples TRBV2 to TRBJ2-7; TRBD1 matches 7 bases. The CDR3 is made up of 13 amino acids. CDR1 is SNHLY and CDR2 is FYNNEI in the germline V gene. Germline trimming cut 4 bases from V and 3 bases from J; bases unmatched to any gene: 3. The CDR3 DNA reads as TGTGCCAGCAGTGTCGGGACAGTCTACGAGCAGTACGTC. As protein: CASSVGTVYEQYV.

V and J are TRBV24-1 and TRBJ1-5; D might be TRBD1 (5 bases). The CDR3 runs to 14 residues. CDR1 KGHDR and CDR2 SFDVKD come from the germline V gene. V was shortened by 9 bases and J by 7 bases, with 18 bases between the two germline ends. DNA of the CDR3: TGTGCCACCGCGCATTCCCGGGACGGCCAGCCCCAGCATTTT. Its protein product is CATAHSRDGQPQHF.

The V and J genes are TRBV28 and TRBJ2-5, with TRBD1 matching over 7 bases. The CDR3 covers 15 residues. CDR1 MDHEN and CDR2 SYDVKM come from the germline V gene. The J segment lost 2 bases and the V segment lost 6 bases, leaving 9 bases of the junction unmatched. The CDR3 here is CASRPYLGQQETQYF. The CDR3 DNA follows: TGTGCCAGCAGGCCGTATTTGGGACAGCAAGAGACCCAGTACTTC.

This clone has a single count. The V gene is TRBV4-3, the J gene TRBJ1-2; D is undetermined. Looked up from germline, CDR1 is LGHNA and CDR2 is YSLEER. V dropped 4 bases and J dropped 2 bases, with 8 bases sitting between them. This CDR3 has 13 residues. This chain's CDR3 is CASSREINYGYTF. DNA for the CDR3: TGCGCCAGCAGCCGGGAGATAAACTATGGCTACACCTTC.

V gene TRBV5-1 combines with J gene TRBJ1-1; 7 positions match TRBD1. J gave up 0 bases and V 5 bases, and 10 bases lay outside the gene matches. Germline assignment: CDR1 SGHRS and CDR2 YFSETQ. This CDR3 has 16 residues. CDR3: CASRRDSAHMNTEAFF. Written as DNA, the CDR3 is TGCGCCAGCAGGCGGGACAGTGCCCACATGAACACTGAAGCTTTCTTT.

The chain is built from TRBV2 and TRBJ2-7, with 8 bases matching TRBD1. Germline values: CDR1 SNHLY, CDR2 FYNNEI. J gave up 6 bases and V 6 bases, and 10 bases lay outside the gene matches. This CDR3 is 14 amino acids long. CDR3 DNA: TGTGCCAGCAGAGAATCCGGGACAGGCTCCGAGCAGTACGTC. Residues: CASRESGTGSEQYV.

The chain employs TRBV5-8 and TRBJ2-1, with TRBD1 identical over 10 bases. The trim removed 3 bases at V and 3 bases at J, leaving 3 bases unmatched. CDR1 SGHTS and CDR2 YDEGEE come from the germline V gene. This CDR3 contains 15 residues. CDR3 nucleotide sequence: TGTGCCAGCAGCTCCGACAGGGGGCTCTACAATGAGCAGTTCTTC. Translation gives CASSSDRGLYNEQFF.

The chain is built from TRBV5-4 and TRBJ1-2; no clear D. Deletions cut 0 bases from V and 8 bases from J, with 11 bases between. Germline V gives CDR1 SGHNT, CDR2 YYREEE (reference sequence). This CDR3 is built from 13 residues. CDR3 region: CASSLAGVEGYTF. CDR3 sequence (DNA): TGTGCCAGCAGCTTGGCCGGGGTGGAGGGCTACACCTTC.

The V and J genes are TRBV5-8 and TRBJ1-6, with a weak D call TRBD1 (5 bases). The V gene lost 1 base and the J gene lost 5 bases, with 7 bases spanning the gap. Per the germline V gene, CDR1 is SGHTS and CDR2 is YDEGEE. CDR3 length equals 14 residues. The CDR3 reads CASSLYRNNSPLHF. In DNA, the CDR3 is TGTGCCAGCAGCTTGTACAGGAATAATTCACCCCTCCACTTT. Full variable domain (remainder filled in from reference TRBV5-8 and TRBJ1-6): EAGVTQSPTHLIKTRGQQATLRCSPISGHTSVYWYQQALGLGLQFLLWYDEGEERNRGNFPPRFSGRQFPNYSSELNVNALELEDSALYLCASSLYRNNSPLHFGNGTRLTVT.

The J gene is TRBJ2-5, the V gene TRBV30; 8 bases are a match to TRBD2. Trimming cost V 2 bases and J 9 bases; bases outside gene matches: 14. Germline CDR1 is GTSNPN and CDR2 is SVGIG (reference sequence). The CDR3 contains 15 residues. CDR3 loop: CAWSRLGSRREAQYF. DNA for the CDR3: TGTGCCTGGAGTAGGTTAGGCTCCCGGCGGGAGGCCCAGTACTTC.

V gene TRBV28 combines with J gene TRBJ1-5; TRBD1 is a possible D gene (5 bases). V lost 6 bases and J 7 bases, leaving 16 bases between the germline ends. CDR1 and CDR2 (germline): MDHEN, SYDVKM. The CDR3 covers 14 residues. CDR3 in DNA: TGTGCCAGCAGCCGTACAATGGGGCCCCAGCCCCAGCATTTT. Its translation: CASSRTMGPQPQHF.

The V call is TRBV19, the J call TRBJ2-3; D gene ambiguous. The V gene's germline CDR1 is LNHDA and CDR2 SQIVND (reference sequence). The CDR3 is made up of 16 amino acids. The V gene lost 3 bases and the J gene lost 2 bases, with 15 bases spanning the gap. CDR3: CASSMGRVWATDTQYF. The CDR3 DNA is TGTGCCAGTAGTATGGGTCGGGTATGGGCCACAGATACGCAGTATTTT. The full variable domain, with the rest looked up from reference TRBV19 and TRBJ2-3, is DGGITQSPKYLFRKEGQNVTLSCEQNLNHDAMYWYRQDPGQGLRLIYYSQIVNDFQKGDIAEGYSVSREKKESFPLTVTSAQKNPTAFYLCASSMGRVWATDTQYFGPGTRLTVL.

The chain combines TRBV4-2 with TRBJ1-2; 7 bases align to TRBD1. The CDR3 is 17 amino acids. Looked up from germline, CDR1 is LGHNA and CDR2 is YNFKEQ. The V segment lost 0 bases and the J segment 2 bases; nucleotides outside the gene matches: 9. CDR3 sequence (DNA): TGTGCCAGCAGCCAAGAAATAACAGGGGATCTAAACTATGGCTACACCTTC. Translating it yields CASSQEITGDLNYGYTF.

This chain joins TRBV5-4 and TRBJ1-1; D gene uncertain. Trimming removed 0 bases from V and 0 bases from J, with 6 bases in between. Germline CDR1 and CDR2: SGHNT and YYREEE (reference sequence). The CDR3 totals 14 residues. DNA for the CDR3: TGTGCCAGCAGCTTGGACAGAGTGAACACTGAAGCTTTCTTT. It yields the protein CASSLDRVNTEAFF.

The chain uses TRBV3-1 (or the pseudogene TRBV3-2) and TRBJ1-5; D gene unclear. Between the trimmed V and J ends, which lost 2 bases and 2 bases, there was a span of 13 bases. Germline V CDR1 and CDR2: LGHDT, YNNKEL (reference sequence). The CDR3 contains 16 residues. The CDR3 sequence: CASSQSRATGNQPQHF. CDR3 DNA: TGTGCCAGCAGCCAATCTCGCGCCACGGGCAATCAGCCCCAGCATTTT.

The V call is TRBV19, the J call TRBJ2-3, with 15 bases that match TRBD2. The CDR3 covers 17 residues. V lost 4 bases and J lost 8; bases outside the gene matches: 10. Germline V gene data show CDR1 as LNHDA and CDR2 as SQIVND (reference sequence). CDR3 in amino acids: CASSRTGLAGGTGTQYF. The CDR3 region has the DNA TGTGCCAGTAGTAGAACGGGACTAGCGGGGGGTACGGGTACGCAGTATTTT.

To note about this clone: A read error may produce the germline difference seen at one junction end. The genes are TRBV28 and TRBJ1-1; possible D gene TRBD1, 5 bases. Germline values: CDR1 MDHEN, CDR2 SYDVKM. This CDR3 is built from 16 residues. In DNA, the CDR3 is TGTGCCAGCAATTTACGGGTTTGGGGGGGGGACACTGAAGCTTTCTTT. Its translation is CASNLRVWGGDTEAFF.

This clone was recorded a few times. The chain is built from TRBV10-3 and TRBJ1-1, with D perhaps TRBD1 (6 bases). The CDR3 contains 15 residues. V was cut by 3 bases and J by 4 bases, with 15 bases left in between. CDR1 and CDR2 from the germline V gene are ENHRY and SYGVKD. The CDR3 coding sequence is TGTGCCATCAGTGAACAGGGTCGTGAGGGCACTGAAGCTTTCTTT. As protein: CAISEQGREGTEAFF.

The gene calls are TRBV6-2 or TRBV6-3 and TRBJ2-7; maybe TRBD2 (5 bases). The CDR3 is 12 amino acids. With 5 bases removed from V and 0 bases from J, the gap between germline ends came to 5 bases. The germline V gene encodes CDR1 MNHEY and CDR2 SVGEGT. CDR3 residues: CASSRDSYEQYV. In DNA, the CDR3 is TGTGCCAGCAGTCGGGACTCCTACGAGCAGTACGTC.

The V and J genes are TRBV20-1 and TRBJ1-1; no clear D. Germline-derived CDR1 and CDR2 are DFQATT and SNEGSKA (reference sequence). V gave up 3 bases and J gave up 1 base, with 9 bases separating them. The CDR3 loop spans 13 amino acids. This chain's CDR3 is CSASRAPNTEAFF. Here the CDR3 DNA reads TGCAGTGCTAGTCGGGCCCCGAACACTGAAGCTTTCTTT.

There are a few counts of this clone. The chain couples TRBV7-3 to TRBJ1-1, with a tentative D call TRBD1 (5 bases). V was clipped by 6 bases and J by 1 base, with 9 bases between them. Germline CDR1 SGHTA, CDR2 FQGTGA. The CDR3 is 13 residues long. CDR3 in amino acids: CASRLQANTEAFF. In nucleotides, the CDR3 is TGTGCCAGCAGGTTACAGGCGAACACTGAAGCTTTCTTT.

This chain connects TRBV5-1 to TRBJ1-4, with 8 bases aligning to TRBD1. This CDR3 contains 15 residues. V trimming: 0 bases; J trimming: 4 bases; junction bases outside the gene matches: 2. The germline V gene encodes CDR1 SGHRS and CDR2 YFSETQ. The CDR3 DNA sequence: TGCGCCAGCAGCTTGGGACAGGGGTTTAATGAAAAACTGTTTTTT. Translation gives CASSLGQGFNEKLFF. Together with reference TRBV5-1 and TRBJ1-4, the CDR3 gives the full variable domain: KAGVTQTPRYLIKTRGQQVTLSCSPISGHRSVSWYQQTPGQGLQFLFEYFSETQRNKGNFPGRFSGRQFSNSRSEMNVSTLELGDSALYLCASSLGQGFNEKLFFGSGTQLSVL.

The chain employs TRBV7-2 and TRBJ1-1, with a tentative D call TRBD1 (5 bases). The CDR3 totals 13 residues. V was pared by 5 bases and J by 1 base, with 8 bases between. Germline V gives CDR1 SGHTA, CDR2 FQGNSA. Here the CDR3 DNA reads TGTGCCAGCAGCCACGGACAGAACACTGAAGCTTTCTTT. This gives the protein CASSHGQNTEAFF.